This entry concerns a single TCR beta chain. Its antigen remains undetermined. No base quality information exists; no much larger clone differs at one position. What this sample's time point label stands for: baseline before first vaccination. Vaccinee samples came from UK trials COV001 and COV002, including a single-blind randomized controlled phase 2/3 trial of AZD1222 (ChAdOx1 nCoV-19) in healthy adults. For TCRbeta chain sequencing, PBMC samples from trial participants were taken at day 0 and at day 28 after the second dose. This record belongs to a study of T cell responses to AZD1222 COVID-19 vaccine (dated by TCRdb to about 2021). In the study overall: AZD1222 recipients given second doses at about 4 weeks or at about 12 weeks were pooled, since spike-specific TCR depth and breadth were not found to differ between the two schedules. TCR sequencing covered 230 or so trial participants: 200 to 210 given two doses of AZD1222 and around 26 given two doses of MenACWY control vaccine. Trial participants were enrolled by age into 18-55, 56-69 and 70-plus year subgroups, with 148, 28 and 57 TCR-sequenced participants respectively.

CDR1 is given as SGDLS and CDR2 as YYNGEE, both from the germline V gene. V ends up 3 bases short and J 0 bases short, with an unmatched junction base count of 8. CDR3 length: 16 amino acids, cysteine to phenylalanine. Solely the CDR3 DNA is kept, with 48 bases framed from the first base. The CDR3 regions of human TCRbeta chains were subjected to immunosequencing. The study's own analysis went as follows. TCRs in the repertoires were compared against a reference library of SARS-CoV-2-specific TCRs that had been generated with the MIRA antigen-specificity platform. Breadth was defined as the fraction of unique TCRs that were SARS-CoV-2-associated, and depth was defined as the fraction of total T cells that were SARS-CoV-2-associated. Using the MIRA data, every spike-specific TCR was mapped to the spike region that the TCR reacted to and assigned to either a CD4 or a CD8 class. Log10-transformed breadth and depth values were compared by one-way ANOVA with Sidak's multiple comparisons tests. The table comes from immuneACCESS by way of TCRdb, which keeps in-frame sequences with V and J called. Part of the clones is missing from these tables; in studies checked, under half for an unresolved V gene and the rest for unknown reasons. That table gives V, J and clone size, and the DNA gave D and trimming. A total of about 150,000 clones appear in this sample, around 90% of them only once. The ten largest clonotypes hold about 1.9% of the sample.

The full study reports these points: The vaccine-associated CD4 TCRs covered the entire spike protein, and the dominant responses fell in regions 160-218 and 743-854. Only a handful of AZD1222 recipients were SARS-CoV-2 seropositive at baseline, limiting conclusions about previously exposed vaccinees. In the small 56-69-year group, the increase in depth fell short of significance, most likely because of low power. After two AZD1222 doses, spike-specific TCR breadth and depth were significantly higher than at day 0 and than in MenACWY recipients. Most participants were white British and females outnumbered males, and the authors suggested that clonal diversity may have been underestimated. Epitopes outside the regions mutated in the B.1.351 and B.1.1.7 variants were reportedly recognized by nearly half of the unique spike-specific TCRs. No day 14 peak-response samples were available, so repertoires were characterized only after the peak T cell response.

Here the chain combines TRBV9 and TRBJ1-1; 7 central nucleotides agree with TRBD1. The receptor was isolated from an adult in good health. The material sequenced was peripheral blood, taken on day 0 of AZD1222 vaccination. The nucleotide sequence reads TGTGCCAGCAGCGGCCACAGGGGACATTTGAACACTGAAGCTTTCTTT. Its protein product is CASSGHRGHLNTEAFF.